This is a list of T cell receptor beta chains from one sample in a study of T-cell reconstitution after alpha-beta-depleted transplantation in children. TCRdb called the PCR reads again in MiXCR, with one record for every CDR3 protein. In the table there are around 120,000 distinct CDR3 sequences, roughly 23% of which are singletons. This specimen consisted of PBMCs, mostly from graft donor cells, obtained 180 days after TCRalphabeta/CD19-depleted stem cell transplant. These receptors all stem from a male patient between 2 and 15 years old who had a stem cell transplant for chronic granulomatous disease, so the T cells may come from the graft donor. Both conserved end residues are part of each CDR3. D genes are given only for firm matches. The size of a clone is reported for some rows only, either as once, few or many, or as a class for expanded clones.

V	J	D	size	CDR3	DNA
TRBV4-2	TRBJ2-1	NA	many	CASSQDGGPGGRNEQFF	TGTGCCAGCAGCCAAGATGGGGGCCCGGGAGGTCGGAATGAGCAGTTCTTC
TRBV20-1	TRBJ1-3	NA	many	CSARGAGGNTIYF	TGCAGTGCTAGGGGGGCGGGAGGAAACACCATATATTTT
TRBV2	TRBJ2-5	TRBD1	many	CASSRRTGQETQYF	TGTGCCAGCAGCCGCCGGACAGGGCAAGAGACCCAGTACTTC
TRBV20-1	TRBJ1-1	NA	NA	CSARFPKGVTEAFF	TGCAGTGCTAGATTTCCTAAGGGAGTCACTGAAGCTTTCTTT
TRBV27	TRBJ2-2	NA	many	CATKGLATVAGELFF	TGTGCCACCAAAGGGTTAGCTACGGTGGCCGGGGAGCTGTTTTTT
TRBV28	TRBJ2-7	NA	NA	CASRRAGSTYEQYF	TGTGCCAGCAGGCGAGCCGGGAGTACCTACGAGCAGTACTTC
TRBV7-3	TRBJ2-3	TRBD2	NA	CASSPNRLAGGTDTQYF	TGTGCCAGCAGCCCTAATCGACTAGCGGGGGGAACAGATACGCAGTATTTT
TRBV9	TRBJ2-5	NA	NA	CASSHGGRQETQYF	TGTGCCAGCAGCCATGGGGGGCGTCAAGAGACCCAGTACTTC
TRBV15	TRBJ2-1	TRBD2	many	CATSRGLAVSSYNEQFF	TGTGCCACCAGCAGGGGACTAGCGGTAAGCTCCTACAATGAGCAGTTCTTC
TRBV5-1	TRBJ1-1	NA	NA	CASSIQGSRKGTEAFF	TGCGCCAGCAGCATCCAGGGGTCCCGCAAGGGCACTGAAGCTTTCTTT